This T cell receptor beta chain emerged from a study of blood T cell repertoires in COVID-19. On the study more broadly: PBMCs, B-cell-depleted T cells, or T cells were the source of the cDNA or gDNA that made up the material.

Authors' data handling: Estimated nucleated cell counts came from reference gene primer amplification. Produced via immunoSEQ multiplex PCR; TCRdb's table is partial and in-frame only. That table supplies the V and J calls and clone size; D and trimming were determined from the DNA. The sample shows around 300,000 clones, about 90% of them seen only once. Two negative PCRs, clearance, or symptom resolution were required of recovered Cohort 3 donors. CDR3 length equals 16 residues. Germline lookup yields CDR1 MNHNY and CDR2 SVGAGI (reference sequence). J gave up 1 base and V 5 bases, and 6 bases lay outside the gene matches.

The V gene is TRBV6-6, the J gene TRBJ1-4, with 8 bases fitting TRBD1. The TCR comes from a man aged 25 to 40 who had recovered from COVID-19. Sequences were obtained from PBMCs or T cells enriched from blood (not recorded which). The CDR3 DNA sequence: TGTGCCAGCAGTCGAGACAGGGGCGTAACTAATGAAAAACTGTTTTTT. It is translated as CASSRDRGVTNEKLFF.